A selection of T cell receptor beta chains follows, all from one sample in a study of T cells in Graves' hyperthyroidism and ophthalmopathy. TCRdb recomputed calls from the multiplex PCR reads with MiXCR, one row per CDR3 protein. The sample carries approximately 480,000 distinct CDR3 sequences, about 20% recorded once. The sample consisted of blood. The receptor source for this set is a young man with Graves' hyperthyroidism. Both conserved end residues are trimmed from each CDR3. D genes are given only for firm matches. Size is stated for part of the rows, as once, few or many counts, or as a class when the clone is expanded.

>.|few|TRBJ1-2|TRBV29-1
SVEVLSDGYT
>TRBD1|.|TRBJ1-5|TRBV4-1
ASSQEQGSNQPQH
>TRBD2|.|TRBJ2-7|TRBV15
ATSRVGRVYEQY
>TRBD1|.|TRBJ2-5|TRBV20-1
SDGWDRGGGTQY
>.|many|TRBJ1-1|TRBV15
ATSRDLGENTEAF
>TRBD1|few|TRBJ2-7|TRBV28
ASSRGADRTYEQY
>.|many|TRBJ2-6|TRBV15
ATSRRSGANVLT
>.|once|TRBJ1-2|TRBV28
ASSFRPRGHGYT
>TRBD2|.|TRBJ2-2|TRBV10-2
AGKAGTSDTGELF
>.|few|TRBJ1-5|TRBV12-3/TRBV12-4
ASSLLRGLQPQH
>.|.|TRBJ1-1|TRBV12-3/TRBV12-4
ASTQRTGDAEAF
>TRBD1|few|TRBJ1-6|TRBV15
ATRQGTESSPLH
>.|many|TRBJ2-2|TRBV28
ASSFRGPADTGELF
>.|.|TRBJ1-1|TRBV12-3/TRBV12-4
ASSLIYGTQAGAF
>TRBD2|.|TRBJ2-7|TRBV6-1
ASKLGSGGAYGQY
>.|many|TRBJ1-2|TRBV2
ASQLEWVGYT
>.|many|TRBJ2-5|TRBV2
ASSERYRTAKGETQY
>TRBD1|few|TRBJ1-5|TRBV4-2
ASSQLDRGRWRNQPQH